These 29 T cell receptor beta chains were all obtained from the same sample, sequenced in a study of cytomegalovirus exposure and HLA in healthy donors. Primers: 60 Vbeta forward and 13 Jbeta reverse. Profiled with immunoSEQ multiplex PCR; TCRdb holds only in-frame clones, not every one. The table shows 100,000 or so clones, with around 63% occurring only once. Sequencing used PBMCs. The receptors stem from a man aged 25-45 years in good health and CMV-seronegative.

A remark on this clone: Compared with germline, one end of the junction differs, possibly owing to a read error. The sample has other DNA sequences that encode this CDR3 too. The J gene is TRBJ1-5, the V gene TRBV10-3; no definite D call. Looked up from germline, CDR1 is ENHRY and CDR2 is SYGVKD. This CDR3 spans 14 amino acids. CDR3 region: CAISEWQSNQPQHF. Written as DNA, the CDR3 is TGTGCCATCAGCGAGTGGCAGAGCAATCAGCCCCAGCATTTT.

With respect to this clone: Germline is not matched at one junction end, which may reflect a read error. The J gene is TRBJ1-1, the V gene TRBV28, with D possibly being TRBD1 (6 bases). Per germline, CDR1 MDHEN and CDR2 SYDVKM. The CDR3 runs to 12 residues. The CDR3 bases are TGTGCCATACGGACGGGAGGACAGTTACCCTATTTT. Its translation is CAIRTGGQLPYF.

This chain links TRBV27 with TRBJ2-7, with D possibly TRBD1 on 5 matching bases. CDR3 length: 17 residues. Deletions cut 4 bases from V and 2 bases from J, with 21 bases between. CDR1 is MNHEY and CDR2 is SMNVEV in the germline V gene (reference sequence). CDR3 sequence reads: CASSSQGAVIFPYEQYF. CDR3 bases: TGTGCCAGCAGTTCGCAGGGCGCGGTAATCTTTCCCTACGAGCAGTACTTC.

This chain uses TRBV5-4 with TRBJ2-2, with 9 bases identical to TRBD2. The CDR3 is 15 amino acids. Looked up from germline, CDR1 is SGHNT and CDR2 is YYREEE (reference sequence). With 5 bases clipped from V and 3 bases from J, the junction kept 5 bases outside the gene matches. The CDR3 loop reads CASSSGTSYTGELFF. CDR3 coding DNA: TGTGCCAGCAGTTCCGGGACTAGCTACACCGGGGAGCTGTTTTTT.

There are a few counts of this clone. V gene TRBV11-2 combines with J gene TRBJ1-1; possibly TRBD1 for D (6 bases). This CDR3 is built from 13 residues. In germline, CDR1 is SGHAT, CDR2 FQNNGV. The ends were cut back, 6 bases at V and 1 base at J, with 9 bases in the middle. Here the CDR3 DNA reads TGTGCCAGCAGGCAACAGGGGAACACTGAAGCTTTCTTT. Translated, it gives CASRQQGNTEAFF.

This clone was seen more than once but under ten times. The J gene is TRBJ1-3, the V gene TRBV4-1; 8 nucleotides agree with TRBD1. J gave up 0 bases and V 1 base, and 5 bases lay outside the gene matches. CDR3 length: 17 residues. The germline V gene has CDR1 MGHRA and CDR2 YSYEKL. The CDR3 loop is CASSQGAGGHSGNTIYF. The DNA of the CDR3 is TGCGCCAGCAGCCAAGGAGCAGGGGGCCACTCTGGAAACACCATATATTTT.

This clone was detected a few times. V gene TRBV5-4 combines with J gene TRBJ1-4; D call uncertain. Trimming removed 4 bases from V and 3 bases from J, with 19 bases in between. The CDR3 length is 17 residues. In germline, CDR1 is SGHNT, CDR2 YYREEE (reference sequence). CDR3 residues: CASSQDGSTRPNEKLFF. In DNA form, the CDR3 reads TGTGCCAGCAGCCAAGATGGATCGACACGGCCTAATGAAAAACTGTTTTTT.

This clone has just one count. The chain's CDR3 is CASDRAGGSTDTQYF. The CDR3, as DNA: TGTGCCAGCGATAGAGCGGGAGGGAGCACAGATACGCAGTATTTT. V usage is TRBV27 and J usage is TRBJ2-3, with 10 bases lining up with TRBD2. J lost 0 bases, V lost 8 bases, and 5 bases had no gene match. CDR3 length: 15 residues. Germline CDR1 is MNHEY and CDR2 is SMNVEV (reference sequence).

This clone was counted once. V gene TRBV6-1 combines with J gene TRBJ2-6; 9 bases fit TRBD2. Germline trimming cut 3 bases from V and 0 bases from J; bases unmatched to any gene: 12. This CDR3 has 20 amino acids. Germline CDR1 and CDR2: MNHNS and SASEGT. CDR3 coding DNA: TGTGCCAGCAGTGATCCCCATAAAGCGGGAGGAAACTCTGGGGCCAACGTCCTGACTTTC. Its translation: CASSDPHKAGGNSGANVLTF.

The J gene is TRBJ2-7, the V gene TRBV10-1, with 7 bases lining up with TRBD1. Trimming cost V 8 bases and J 0 bases; bases outside gene matches: 7. CDR3 length: 14 amino acids. The germline CDR1 and CDR2 sequences are WNHNN and SYGVQD (reference sequence). The CDR3 bases are TGCGCCAGCTCTGACCGGGACAGCTCCTACGAGCAGTACTTC. Its translation is CASSDRDSSYEQYF.

This clone was seen once. This chain links TRBV29-1 with TRBJ2-2, with a tentative D call TRBD1 (5 bases). V was clipped by 5 bases and J by 6 bases, with 7 bases between them. This CDR3 spans 11 amino acids. Germline loops: CDR1 SQVTM, CDR2 ANQGSEA. CDR3 in amino acids: CSVQGSGELFF. In DNA form, the CDR3 reads TGCAGCGTTCAGGGCTCCGGGGAGCTGTTTTTT.

V usage is TRBV4-3 and J usage is TRBJ1-1; no firm D call. Trimming removed 7 bases at V and 3 bases at J, with 12 bases between. This CDR3 has 13 amino acids. CDR1 and CDR2 from the germline V gene are LGHNA and YSLEER. Written as DNA, the CDR3 is TGCGCCAGCACCCAGAGGGTATACACTGAAGCTTTCTTT. Its translation is CASTQRVYTEAFF.

This clone was seen only once. In the same sample, other DNA sequences code for this CDR3. J is TRBJ1-2 and V is TRBV7-2; 11 bases match TRBD1. CDR3 size: 15 residues. Germline V CDR1 and CDR2: SGHTA, FQGNSA. Trimming cost V 4 bases and J 3 bases; bases outside gene matches: 4. The CDR3 DNA reads as TGTGCCAGCAGCTCACGGACAGGGGGCGACTATGGCTACACCTTC. Its translation: CASSSRTGGDYGYTF. Full variable domain (outside the CDR3, taken from reference TRBV7-2 and TRBJ1-2): GAGVSQSPSNKVTEKGKDVELRCDPISGHTALYWYRQSLGQGLEFLIYFQGNSAPDKSGLPSDRFSAERTGGSVSTLTIQRTQQEDSAVYLCASSSRTGGDYGYTFGSGTRLTVV.

J is TRBJ2-3 and V is TRBV6-5; 10 bases are a match to TRBD1. The CDR3 loop spans 15 amino acids. The germline V gene encodes CDR1 MNHEY and CDR2 SVGAGI. With V trimmed by 6 bases and J by 3 bases, 6 bases remained unmatched. The CDR3 is CASSLGDRGTDTQYF. The CDR3 DNA is TGTGCCAGCAGCTTAGGGGACAGGGGAACAGATACGCAGTATTTT.

This chain links TRBV2 with TRBJ2-1; the D gene is possibly TRBD2 (6 bases). Looked up from germline, CDR1 is SNHLY and CDR2 is FYNNEI. There are 16 residues in the CDR3. Trimming pared 4 bases from V and 0 bases from J, leaving 13 bases between. CDR3 residues: CASSGRGASSYNEQFF. The CDR3 DNA reads TGTGCCAGCAGTGGACGCGGGGCCAGCTCCTACAATGAGCAGTTCTTC.

The V call is TRBV6-6, the J call TRBJ1-2, with D possibly being TRBD1 (5 bases). Trimming cost V 6 bases and J 8 bases, with 13 bases left between them. This CDR3 is 12 amino acids long. Germline V gene data show CDR1 as MNHNY and CDR2 as SVGAGI (reference sequence). CDR3 bases: TGTGCCAGCAGAAGGGGTGACGCGGGCTACACCTTC. Translation: CASRRGDAGYTF.

The chain joins TRBV30 to TRBJ2-7; TRBD2 agrees at 8 bases. Germline lookup yields CDR1 GTSNPN and CDR2 SVGIG (reference sequence). The CDR3 runs to 12 residues. V dropped 2 bases and J dropped 6; count of bases not matched to a gene: 3. The CDR3 DNA reads as TGTGCCTGGAGTCCGGGGACTAGCGAGCAGTACTTC. It yields the protein CAWSPGTSEQYF.

The V call is TRBV7-9, the J call TRBJ2-2, with 11 bases lining up with TRBD2. V gave up 7 bases and J gave up 1 base; unmatched junction bases: 8. The CDR3 extends over 17 amino acids. CDR1 SEHNR and CDR2 FQNEAQ come from the germline V gene (reference sequence). CDR3 sequence (DNA): TGTGCCAGCATCTTTCCCGGGACTAGCGGGAACACCGGGGAGCTGTTTTTT. This codes for CASIFPGTSGNTGELFF.

The table lists this clone with a few counts. The V and J genes are TRBV28 and TRBJ2-7, with 10 positions matching TRBD2. Trimming removed 5 bases from V and 2 bases from J; junction bases left unmatched: 3. The CDR3 covers 14 residues. Germline loops: CDR1 MDHEN, CDR2 SYDVKM. The DNA for the CDR3 is TGTGCCAGCAGTAGCGGGAGGGGGGCCTACGAGCAGTACTTC. It is translated as CASSSGRGAYEQYF.

V gene TRBV19 combines with J gene TRBJ2-2; tentative D call: TRBD1 (6 bases). Trimming stripped 9 bases from V and 2 bases from J, with 13 bases between. The CDR3 runs to 14 residues. CDR1 and CDR2 from the germline V gene are LNHDA and SQIVND (reference sequence). The DNA for the CDR3 is TGTGCCAGCCACAGACAGGACAACACCGGGGAGCTGTTTTTT. Protein product: CASHRQDNTGELFF.

In its sample, this clone was seen a few times. This rearrangement joins TRBV7-9 to TRBJ1-1; D gene uncertain. This CDR3 contains 14 residues. Per the germline V gene, CDR1 is SEHNR and CDR2 is FQNEAQ (reference sequence). Trimming took 1 base from V and 0 from J, leaving 6 bases between them. In nucleotides, the CDR3 is TGTGCCAGCAGCTTAGACGGGATGAACACTGAAGCTTTCTTT. As protein: CASSLDGMNTEAFF.

This clone was seen a few times. The V and J genes are TRBV6-5 and TRBJ1-5; D perhaps matches TRBD1 (6 bases). V dropped 8 bases and J dropped 4 bases, with 15 bases sitting between them. This CDR3 region has 14 residues. Germline V gives CDR1 MNHEY, CDR2 SVGAGI. Here the CDR3 DNA reads TGTGCCAGCGATTCGGGGGGCAGGAATCAGCCCCAGCATTTT. Residues: CASDSGGRNQPQHF.

The rearrangement joins TRBV2 to TRBJ2-3; D is ambiguous. This CDR3 comprises 11 residues. The V gene lost 7 bases and the J gene lost 6 bases, with 8 bases spanning the gap. Germline values: CDR1 SNHLY, CDR2 FYNNEI. Here the CDR3 reads CASTQRDTQYF. CDR3 nucleotides: TGTGCCAGCACCCAACGGGATACGCAGTATTTT. Together with reference TRBV2 and TRBJ2-3, the CDR3 gives the full variable domain: EPEVTQTPSHQVTQMGQEVILRCVPISNHLYFYWYRQILGQKVEFLVSFYNNEISEKSEIFDDQFSVERPDGSNFTLKIRSTKLEDSAMYFCASTQRDTQYFGPGTRLTVL.

This chain uses TRBV30 with TRBJ1-1, with 7 bases fitting TRBD1. Trimming took 3 bases from V and 5 from J; bases not matched to a gene: 3. CDR1 and CDR2 from the germline V gene are GTSNPN and SVGIG (reference sequence). This CDR3 contains 12 residues. The CDR3 DNA sequence: TGTGCCTGGAGGACAGGGCGGACTGAAGCTTTCTTT. This encodes CAWRTGRTEAFF.

This clone was observed a single time. In DNA form, the CDR3 reads TGTGCCAGCATCAGTACGGGAACAAGCTACGAGCAGTACTTC. Protein sequence: CASISTGTSYEQYF. The J gene is TRBJ2-5, the V gene TRBV6-1, with a possible D match to TRBD2 (5 bases). The J call could be wrong; TRBJ2-7 is a better fit for the DNA end. Germline V gene sequence: CDR1 MNHNS, CDR2 SASEGT. The CDR3 consists of 14 residues.

V and J are TRBV7-3 and TRBJ2-7; perhaps TRBD2 as D (5 bases). The CDR3 sequence is 13 residues long. V was cut by 0 bases and J by 5 bases, with 8 bases left in between. Germline-derived CDR1 and CDR2 are SGHTA and FQGTGA. DNA of the CDR3: TGTGCCAGCAGCTTAACGCCGGGGAACGAGCAGTACTTC. Protein sequence: CASSLTPGNEQYF.

This clone appeared once. The chain has TRBV7-2 and TRBJ2-5, with a tentative D call TRBD2 (7 bases). V dropped 6 bases and J dropped 4 bases, with 15 bases sitting between them. CDR3 size: 14 residues. Germline V gene sequence: CDR1 SGHTA, CDR2 FQGNSA. The CDR3 DNA sequence: TGTGCCAGCAGTGTAAAGGGGGGGATAGAGACCCAGTACTTC. This translates into CASSVKGGIETQYF.

The V call is TRBV7-2, the J call TRBJ1-3; D remains ambiguous. CDR1 is SGHTA, CDR2 FQGNSA, per germline. CDR3 length equals 15 residues. The V end was cut by 7 bases, the J end by 0 bases, with 13 bases between. The CDR3 sequence is CASTLTQTSGNTIYF. The CDR3 DNA sequence: TGTGCCAGCACCCTTACACAAACCTCTGGAAACACCATATATTTT.

This rearrangement joins TRBV7-2 to TRBJ2-1; 8 nucleotides match TRBD2. Germline V gene lookup returns CDR1 SGHTA and CDR2 FQGNSA. The CDR3 totals 16 residues. V shed 1 base, J shed 2 bases, and the junction held 4 bases outside the gene matches. The CDR3 DNA reads as TGTGCCAGCAGCTTAGGAGCGGGAGTACCCTACAATGAGCAGTTCTTC. This gives the protein CASSLGAGVPYNEQFF.